These 20 T cell receptor beta chains were all obtained from the same sample, sequenced in a study of PD-1 blockade in mismatch repair-deficient tumors. TCRdb keeps only in-frame clones here, not all; method: immunoSEQ multiplex PCR. The sample holds roughly 45,000 clones, over 60% seen once. The input for sequencing was PBMCs, taken before pembrolizumab treatment. The receptors originated from an adult with mismatch repair-deficient cancer.

The chain employs TRBV15 and TRBJ1-2; 9 positions match TRBD1. Germline V gene lookup returns CDR1 LNHNV and CDR2 YYDKDF (reference sequence). This CDR3 is 14 amino acids long. V was pared by 4 bases and J by 3 bases, with 3 bases of the junction left unmatched. This CDR3 reads CATSKGDRDYGYTF. In DNA form, the CDR3 reads TGTGCCACCAGCAAAGGGGACAGGGACTATGGCTACACCTTC.

The rearrangement links TRBV14 to TRBJ2-2; 7 positions match TRBD1. With V trimmed by 3 bases and J by 10 bases, 8 bases remained unmatched. This CDR3 region has 14 residues. In germline, CDR1 is SGHDN, CDR2 FVKESK. The CDR3 sequence: CASSQERQGAELFF. CDR3 coding DNA: TGTGCCAGCAGCCAGGAACGACAGGGTGCGGAGCTGTTTTTT.

This clone came up a few times. The chain recombines TRBV9 with TRBJ1-2; no clear D gene. There are 13 residues in the CDR3. CDR1 is SGDLS, CDR2 YYNGEE, per germline. V was shortened by 4 bases and J by 5 bases, with 12 bases between the two germline ends. CDR3 in amino acids: CASSTISGYGYTF. DNA of the CDR3: TGTGCCAGCAGCACCATCTCGGGGTATGGCTACACCTTC.

This clone was found a few times. A junction boundary mismatches the germline segment, possibly from a read error. Other nucleotide sequences from this sample produce the same CDR3. V is TRBV4-1 and J is TRBJ1-3; weak D call: TRBD1 (6 bases). Germline V gene lookup returns CDR1 MGHRA and CDR2 YSYEKL. CDR3 length equals 15 residues. The CDR3 here is CASSQDEGGGNTIYF. Here the CDR3 DNA reads TGTGCCAGCAGCCAAGATGAGGGGGGAGGAAACACCATATATTTT.

The chain links TRBV7-8 to TRBJ2-1; D is unclear. Germline V CDR1 and CDR2: SGHVS, FQNEAQ. The CDR3 extends over 14 amino acids. V lost 5 bases and J 5 bases, leaving 13 bases between the germline ends. The CDR3 region has the DNA TGTGCCAGCAGCATAGGTAATCATGACAATGAGCAGTTCTTC. This encodes CASSIGNHDNEQFF.

The J gene is TRBJ2-7, the V gene TRBV6-5; D remains unclear. The CDR3 totals 13 residues. Trimming removed 4 bases at V and 1 base at J, with 8 bases between. In germline, CDR1 is MNHEY, CDR2 SVGAGI. CDR3 loop: CASSLPGSYEQYF. CDR3 coding DNA: TGTGCCAGCAGTTTGCCCGGATCCTACGAGCAGTACTTC.

This chain uses TRBV6-1 with TRBJ1-2; D gene unclear. The CDR3 totals 15 residues. Germline assignment: CDR1 MNHNS and CDR2 SASEGT. The V end lost 0 bases, the J end lost 1 base, and 9 bases lay between the germline ends. As DNA, the CDR3 is TGTGCCAGCAGTGAAGCAATAACATTTAACTATGGCTACACCTTC. Protein sequence: CASSEAITFNYGYTF.

The gene calls are TRBV5-6 and TRBJ1-1; perhaps TRBD1 as D (6 bases). This CDR3 region has 16 residues. CDR1 is SGHDT, CDR2 YYEEEE, per germline. V was shortened by 4 bases and J by 1 base, with 17 bases between the two germline ends. CDR3 region: CASSRGSTGKNTEAFF. As DNA, the CDR3 is TGTGCCAGCAGCCGGGGGTCAACAGGGAAGAACACTGAAGCTTTCTTT.

J is TRBJ1-4 and V is TRBV27; D might be TRBD1 (5 bases). The CDR3 extends over 15 amino acids. Germline V CDR1 and CDR2: MNHEY, SMNVEV (reference sequence). With 8 bases removed from V and 4 bases from J, the gap between germline ends came to 17 bases. The CDR3: CASSSGAGINEKLFF. DNA of the CDR3: TGTGCCAGCTCTAGTGGGGCAGGGATTAATGAAAAACTGTTTTTT.

The J gene is TRBJ2-5, the V gene TRBV7-2; TRBD2 agrees at 14 bases. V lost 5 bases, J lost 4 bases, and 6 bases stayed unmatched. In germline, CDR1 is SGHTA, CDR2 FQGNSA. This CDR3 is 16 amino acids long. CDR3 in amino acids: CASSQGTSGRGETQYF. CDR3 nucleotide sequence: TGTGCCAGCAGCCAGGGGACTAGCGGGAGAGGAGAGACCCAGTACTTC.

The chain joins TRBV5-8 to TRBJ2-7, with a weak D call TRBD2 (6 bases). The CDR3 totals 14 residues. Trimming cost V 5 bases and J 2 bases, with 14 bases left between them. CDR1 and CDR2 from the germline V gene are SGHTS and YDEGEE. CDR3 DNA sequence: TGTGCCAGCAGATCAAGGAGGGGAGCCTACGAGCAGTACTTC. This sequence encodes CASRSRRGAYEQYF.

This chain connects TRBV14 to TRBJ2-7, with 7 positions matching TRBD1. The J segment lost 2 bases and the V segment lost 4 bases, leaving 5 bases of the junction unmatched. The germline V gene encodes CDR1 SGHDN and CDR2 FVKESK. This CDR3 has 14 amino acids. The CDR3 nucleotides read TGTGCCAGCAGCCCGAACAGGGGACCCTACGAGCAGTACTTC. Residues: CASSPNRGPYEQYF.

V gene TRBV7-2 combines with J gene TRBJ2-2, with 8 bases aligning to TRBD1. V lost 2 bases, J lost 7 bases, and 9 bases stayed unmatched. CDR1 and CDR2 (germline): SGHTA, FQGNSA. The CDR3 is 16 residues long. The CDR3: CASSLSGQGSFGELFF. CDR3 DNA sequence: TGTGCCAGCAGCTTATCCGGACAGGGTTCGTTCGGGGAGCTGTTTTTT.

The sample holds one count of this clone. V usage is TRBV29-1 and J usage is TRBJ2-1, with D perhaps TRBD1 (6 bases). Germline lookup yields CDR1 SQVTM and CDR2 ANQGSEA. V was trimmed by 6 bases and J by 2 bases, leaving 14 bases between them. The CDR3 sequence is 14 residues long. The CDR3 sequence is CSVKGDLTYNEQFF. Here the CDR3 DNA reads TGCAGCGTCAAGGGGGATTTGACCTACAATGAGCAGTTCTTC.

Only a few counts were recorded for this clone. The chain recombines TRBV9 with TRBJ2-2; D not certain. Per germline, CDR1 SGDLS and CDR2 YYNGEE. CDR3 length: 14 residues. V lost 1 base, J lost 2 bases, and 6 bases lay in between. The CDR3 nucleotides are TGTGCCAGCAGCGTATCCTTAAACACCGGGGAGCTGTTTTTT. Translating it yields CASSVSLNTGELFF.

V and J are TRBV7-8 and TRBJ1-1; a possible D gene is TRBD1 (6 bases). The germline V and J ends were trimmed by 5 bases and 3 bases, with 10 bases remaining between them. The V gene's germline CDR1 is SGHVS and CDR2 FQNEAQ. The CDR3 sequence is 13 residues long. CDR3 sequence: CASSKGGYTEAFF. The CDR3 DNA is TGTGCCAGCAGCAAGGGGGGTTACACTGAAGCTTTCTTT.

There are a few counts of this clone. The V and J genes are TRBV5-4 and TRBJ1-4; 7 bases are a match to TRBD1. CDR3 size: 16 residues. Germline values: CDR1 SGHNT, CDR2 YYREEE (reference sequence). Losses at the gene ends were 4 bases for V and 6 bases for J; bases not matched to a gene: 12. The CDR3 here is CASSPSGGQSHEKLFF. The CDR3 coding sequence is TGTGCCAGCAGCCCGAGTGGGGGACAGTCCCATGAAAAACTGTTTTTT.

This rearrangement joins TRBV5-1 to TRBJ2-1; 7 bases line up with TRBD2. Losses at the gene ends were 6 bases for V and 0 bases for J; bases not matched to a gene: 6. CDR3 size: 15 residues. The germline V gene encodes CDR1 SGHRS and CDR2 YFSETQ. The CDR3 loop reads CASTLIAGSYNEQFF. The CDR3 DNA sequence: TGCGCCAGCACCTTAATAGCGGGCTCCTACAATGAGCAGTTCTTC. The whole variable domain, filled in from reference TRBV5-1 and TRBJ2-1, reads KAGVTQTPRYLIKTRGQQVTLSCSPISGHRSVSWYQQTPGQGLQFLFEYFSETQRNKGNFPGRFSGRQFSNSRSEMNVSTLELGDSALYLCASTLIAGSYNEQFFGPGTRLTVL.

The chain carries TRBV27 and TRBJ2-3, with 8 bases fitting TRBD1. In germline, CDR1 is MNHEY, CDR2 SMNVEV (reference sequence). The CDR3 has 13 residues. V was clipped by 6 bases and J by 4 bases; unmatched bases: 3. The CDR3 is CASRLQGADTQYF. CDR3 in DNA: TGTGCCAGCAGACTACAGGGGGCAGATACGCAGTATTTT.

The chain uses TRBV6-5 and TRBJ2-2; possible D gene TRBD2, 6 bases. CDR3 length equals 16 residues. Trimming shortened V by 4 bases and J by 4 bases, and 16 bases separated the two germline ends. Germline V gene lookup returns CDR1 MNHEY and CDR2 SVGAGI. The CDR3 region is CASSSNGRRGTGELFF. For the CDR3, the DNA is TGTGCCAGCAGTTCGAACGGGAGACGGGGCACCGGGGAGCTGTTTTTT.